Detailed here is one T cell receptor (beta chain). The antigen remains undetermined. The sample comes from a study of cytomegalovirus exposure and HLA in healthy donors. The overall study: T cells numbering about 200 million yielded 117 million unique TCR beta sequences in an earlier analysis. Ancestry clustering placed roughly four fifths of roughly 410 genotyped donors in the Caucasian-associated cluster.

Findings of the study overall: Later genetic work tied a missense DCLRE1C variant to beta-chain V and J trimming. Fewer N-insertions than the approximately 700-donor mean were reportedly shown by an Asian-associated ancestry cluster in a later analysis.

PCR involved 60 Vbeta and 13 Jbeta primers. Clones were read by immunoSEQ multiplex PCR, and TCRdb kept only the in-frame ones, dropping some. This table holds around 84,000 clones, 70% to 80% found once. This CDR3 contains 14 residues. CDR1 GTSNPN and CDR2 SVGIG come from the germline V gene (reference sequence). V shed 2 bases and J 2 bases; nucleotides not matched to a gene: 5. This chain uses TRBV30 with TRBJ1-2; 7 bases are shared with TRBD1. Sequenced input: PBMCs. The receptor's source is a human donor in good health. CDR3 DNA sequence: TGTGCCTGGAGTAGCGAGGGGGCGAACTATGGCTACACCTTC. This encodes CAWSSEGANYGYTF.